This entry lists 22 T cell receptor beta chains sequenced from one sample in a study of T cell responses to AZD1222 COVID-19 vaccine. Only in-frame clones appear in the TCRdb table, and some are missing; sequencing was by immunoSEQ multiplex PCR. The sample shows about 86,000 clones, 70% to 85% of them seen only once. The sequences come from peripheral blood, collected on day 0 of AZD1222 vaccination. These receptors originate from an adult in good health.

The chain uses TRBV3-1 (or the pseudogene TRBV3-2) and TRBJ2-7; 11 nucleotides align to TRBD1. Germline V gene sequence: CDR1 LGHDT, CDR2 YNNKEL (reference sequence). The CDR3 sequence is 14 residues long. V was clipped by 5 bases and J by 5 bases; unmatched bases: 5. For the CDR3, the DNA is TGTGCCAGCAGCGCTCGGGACAGGGGGAACGAGCAGTACTTC. Its translation: CASSARDRGNEQYF.

The rearrangement joins TRBV19 to TRBJ1-1; maybe TRBD1 (6 bases). The V gene lost 6 bases and the J gene lost 3 bases, with 14 bases spanning the gap. The CDR3 has 14 residues. Germline V gives CDR1 LNHDA, CDR2 SQIVND (reference sequence). The CDR3 protein is CASSPHRVDTEAFF. Here the CDR3 DNA reads TGTGCCAGTAGCCCTCACAGGGTAGACACTGAAGCTTTCTTT.

The chain uses TRBV19 and TRBJ1-1, with 8 nucleotides matching TRBD1. Trimming cost V 6 bases and J 4 bases; bases outside gene matches: 16. Germline V gene sequence: CDR1 LNHDA, CDR2 SQIVND (reference sequence). The length of the CDR3 is 17 residues. CDR3 in DNA: TGTGCCAGTAGCAGTATTAGGGGGTACAGGGGGATCACTGAAGCTTTCTTT. Translation gives CASSSIRGYRGITEAFF. Filled out from reference TRBV19 and TRBJ1-1, the complete variable domain reads DGGITQSPKYLFRKEGQNVTLSCEQNLNHDAMYWYRQDPGQGLRLIYYSQIVNDFQKGDIAEGYSVSREKKESFPLTVTSAQKNPTAFYLCASSSIRGYRGITEAFFGQGTRLTVV.

The V call is TRBV12-3 or TRBV12-4, the J call TRBJ1-1, with TRBD1 as a possible D gene (5 bases). The V end lost 6 bases, the J end lost 12 bases, and 14 bases lay between the germline ends. CDR3 length: 11 amino acids. DNA of the CDR3: TGTGCCAGCAGCGGACTGGGGCATACTTTCTTT. This gives the protein CASSGLGHTFF.

The V call is TRBV27, the J call TRBJ2-5; the match to TRBD2 covers 9 bases. The CDR3 runs to 16 residues. The germline V gene has CDR1 MNHEY and CDR2 SMNVEV (reference sequence). J lost 5 bases, V lost 0 bases, and 7 bases had no gene match. CDR3 in amino acids: CASSLSGGGGHETQYF. The CDR3 region has the DNA TGTGCCAGCAGTTTATCTGGCGGGGGGGGACACGAGACCCAGTACTTC.

V is TRBV5-4 and J is TRBJ2-1; 12 nucleotides align to TRBD2. The CDR3 length is 15 residues. Germline V CDR1 and CDR2: SGHNT, YYREEE (reference sequence). V shed 3 bases and J 9 bases; nucleotides not matched to a gene: 7. For the CDR3, the DNA is TGTGCCAGCAGCTCAGGACTAGCGGGACATAGTGAGCAGTTCTTC. This gives the protein CASSSGLAGHSEQFF.

V usage is TRBV6-5 and J usage is TRBJ1-3; D not resolved. Trimming shortened V by 6 bases and J by 0 bases, and 9 bases separated the two germline ends. The CDR3 is made up of 14 amino acids. Germline V gene data show CDR1 as MNHEY and CDR2 as SVGAGI. CDR3 nucleotides: TGTGCCAGCAGCGTGAAACTCTCTGGAAACACCATATATTTT. It is translated as CASSVKLSGNTIYF.

This rearrangement joins TRBV9 to TRBJ1-5; possibly TRBD1 for D (6 bases). V shed 3 bases and J shed 4 bases, with 11 bases lying between them. Germline CDR1 SGDLS, CDR2 YYNGEE. The CDR3 consists of 14 residues. Here the CDR3 DNA reads TGTGCCAGCAGCGGAGGGGGGGGAAATCAGCCCCAGCATTTT. Residues: CASSGGGGNQPQHF.

The chain has TRBV6-6 and TRBJ1-1; no clear D. Germline V CDR1 and CDR2: MNHNY, SVGAGI (reference sequence). This CDR3 comprises 13 residues. V was trimmed by 8 bases and J by 1 base, leaving 11 bases between them. CDR3 region: CASQHSQNTEAFF. CDR3 DNA sequence: TGTGCCAGCCAACACAGCCAGAACACTGAAGCTTTCTTT.

The chain combines TRBV24-1 with TRBJ2-7; no definite D call. V was shortened by 4 bases and J by 5 bases, with 14 bases between the two germline ends. The CDR3 sequence is 14 residues long. Germline V CDR1 and CDR2: KGHDR, SFDVKD. CDR3 in amino acids: CATSEGGSSNEQYF. For the CDR3, the DNA is TGTGCCACCAGTGAAGGTGGCAGTTCGAACGAGCAGTACTTC.

The rearrangement joins TRBV20-1 to TRBJ1-4; D not certain. Trimming removed 1 base from V and 7 bases from J, with 1 base in between. CDR3 size: 10 residues. Germline loops: CDR1 DFQATT, CDR2 SNEGSKA (reference sequence). CDR3 residues: CSARGEKLFF. CDR3 DNA: TGCAGTGCTAGAGGTGAAAAACTGTTTTTT.

V usage is TRBV19 and J usage is TRBJ2-7, with 9 bases fitting TRBD2. The length of the CDR3 is 13 residues. Trimming cost V 3 bases and J 6 bases; bases outside gene matches: 3. CDR1 LNHDA and CDR2 SQIVND come from the germline V gene (reference sequence). The CDR3, as DNA: TGTGCCAGTAGTATTAGTAGCGGGAGCGAGCAGTACTTC. Residues: CASSISSGSEQYF.

This chain uses TRBV6-5 with TRBJ1-2, with 7 bases matching TRBD1. The trim removed 4 bases at V and 8 bases at J, leaving 7 bases unmatched. Germline assignment: CDR1 MNHEY and CDR2 SVGAGI. CDR3 length: 13 amino acids. The CDR3 loop is CASSLEQGLGYTF. The CDR3 bases are TGTGCCAGCAGTTTAGAACAGGGGTTAGGCTACACCTTC.

This rearrangement joins TRBV5-1 to TRBJ1-1; D unresolved. Germline assignment: CDR1 SGHRS and CDR2 YFSETQ. The CDR3 contains 17 residues. Trimming removed 1 base at V and 4 bases at J, with 20 bases between. The CDR3 DNA reads TGCGCCAGCAGCTTGCAACCGGGCCGTGAAGCGAGCACTGAAGCTTTCTTT. It encodes CASSLQPGREASTEAFF.

The chain couples TRBV7-2 to TRBJ2-7; 12 bases are shared with TRBD1. The CDR3 is 18 amino acids. Germline lookup yields CDR1 SGHTA and CDR2 FQGNSA. With 4 bases clipped from V and 4 bases from J, the junction kept 14 bases outside the gene matches. The CDR3 nucleotides are TGTGCCAGCAGCTCGGGACAGGGGGCAATAGCGGGACCTTACGAGCAGTACTTC. It is translated as CASSSGQGAIAGPYEQYF.

The genes are TRBV30 and TRBJ2-3; D may be TRBD1 or TRBD2 (6 bases each). Trimming shortened V by 3 bases and J by 0 bases, and 10 bases separated the two germline ends. In germline, CDR1 is GTSNPN, CDR2 SVGIG (reference sequence). CDR3 length: 14 residues. This CDR3 is CAWRRGVSTDTQYF. In DNA, the CDR3 is TGTGCCTGGAGAAGGGGGGTTAGCACAGATACGCAGTATTTT. The variable domain in full, with the rest retrieved from reference TRBV30 and TRBJ2-3, is SQTIHQWPATLVQPVGSPLSLECTVEGTSNPNLYWYRQAAGRGLQLLFYSVGIGQISSEVPQNLSASRPQDRQFILSSKKLLLSDSGFYLCAWRRGVSTDTQYFGPGTRLTVL.

The gene calls are TRBV30 and TRBJ1-2; D possibly corresponds to TRBD1 (5 bases). V shed 2 bases and J shed 8 bases, with 15 bases lying between them. This CDR3 region has 13 residues. Looked up from germline, CDR1 is GTSNPN and CDR2 is SVGIG (reference sequence). This CDR3 reads CAWSRGLGGGYTF. CDR3 DNA: TGTGCCTGGAGTAGGGGACTCGGAGGGGGCTACACCTTC. Variable domain in full (rest from reference TRBV30 and TRBJ1-2): SQTIHQWPATLVQPVGSPLSLECTVEGTSNPNLYWYRQAAGRGLQLLFYSVGIGQISSEVPQNLSASRPQDRQFILSSKKLLLSDSGFYLCAWSRGLGGGYTFGSGTRLTVV.

The V gene is TRBV3-1 (or the pseudogene TRBV3-2), the J gene TRBJ2-5, with D maybe TRBD1 (6 bases). The V end was cut by 7 bases, the J end by 4 bases, with 13 bases between. There are 13 residues in the CDR3. Germline V gene lookup returns CDR1 LGHDT and CDR2 YNNKEL (reference sequence). CDR3 sequence reads: CASTNRAGETQYF. In nucleotides, the CDR3 is TGTGCCAGCACCAACAGGGCGGGAGAGACCCAGTACTTC.

The chain couples TRBV27 to TRBJ1-4; 7 nucleotides agree with TRBD1. The CDR3 length is 19 residues. V lost 6 bases, J lost 6 bases, and 22 bases stayed unmatched. Germline values: CDR1 MNHEY, CDR2 SMNVEV (reference sequence). CDR3: CASSQNRGGREGAYEKLFF. DNA for the CDR3: TGTGCCAGCAGCCAGAACAGGGGAGGTCGGGAAGGGGCCTATGAAAAACTGTTTTTT.

This CDR3 is CSVQGVSGRGTDTQYF. For the CDR3, the DNA is TGCAGCGTCCAGGGGGTTAGCGGGAGAGGGACAGATACGCAGTATTTT. The V call is TRBV29-1, the J call TRBJ2-3; 9 bases line up with TRBD2. The CDR3 loop spans 16 amino acids. Germline V gene lookup returns CDR1 SQVTM and CDR2 ANQGSEA. Unmatched junction bases numbered 13, after V lost 6 bases and J lost 3 bases.

The CDR3 DNA reads TGTGCCAGCAGTGAGATTAGCCGTAATGAGCAGTTCTTC. Protein product: CASSEISRNEQFF. The chain has TRBV25-1 and TRBJ2-1; D remains unclear. In germline, CDR1 is MGHDK, CDR2 SYGVNS. This CDR3 spans 13 amino acids. The V end lost 3 bases, the J end lost 7 bases, and 10 bases lay between the germline ends.

Remarks on this clone: A read error may account for a junction end that differs from germline. This chain links TRBV28 with TRBJ1-5, with no clear D. The CDR3 consists of 12 residues. CDR1 is MDHEN, CDR2 SYDVKM, per germline. The chain's CDR3 is CASSLLNQPQHF. CDR3 coding DNA: TGTGCCAGCAGCTTATTGAATCAGCCCCAGCATTTT.